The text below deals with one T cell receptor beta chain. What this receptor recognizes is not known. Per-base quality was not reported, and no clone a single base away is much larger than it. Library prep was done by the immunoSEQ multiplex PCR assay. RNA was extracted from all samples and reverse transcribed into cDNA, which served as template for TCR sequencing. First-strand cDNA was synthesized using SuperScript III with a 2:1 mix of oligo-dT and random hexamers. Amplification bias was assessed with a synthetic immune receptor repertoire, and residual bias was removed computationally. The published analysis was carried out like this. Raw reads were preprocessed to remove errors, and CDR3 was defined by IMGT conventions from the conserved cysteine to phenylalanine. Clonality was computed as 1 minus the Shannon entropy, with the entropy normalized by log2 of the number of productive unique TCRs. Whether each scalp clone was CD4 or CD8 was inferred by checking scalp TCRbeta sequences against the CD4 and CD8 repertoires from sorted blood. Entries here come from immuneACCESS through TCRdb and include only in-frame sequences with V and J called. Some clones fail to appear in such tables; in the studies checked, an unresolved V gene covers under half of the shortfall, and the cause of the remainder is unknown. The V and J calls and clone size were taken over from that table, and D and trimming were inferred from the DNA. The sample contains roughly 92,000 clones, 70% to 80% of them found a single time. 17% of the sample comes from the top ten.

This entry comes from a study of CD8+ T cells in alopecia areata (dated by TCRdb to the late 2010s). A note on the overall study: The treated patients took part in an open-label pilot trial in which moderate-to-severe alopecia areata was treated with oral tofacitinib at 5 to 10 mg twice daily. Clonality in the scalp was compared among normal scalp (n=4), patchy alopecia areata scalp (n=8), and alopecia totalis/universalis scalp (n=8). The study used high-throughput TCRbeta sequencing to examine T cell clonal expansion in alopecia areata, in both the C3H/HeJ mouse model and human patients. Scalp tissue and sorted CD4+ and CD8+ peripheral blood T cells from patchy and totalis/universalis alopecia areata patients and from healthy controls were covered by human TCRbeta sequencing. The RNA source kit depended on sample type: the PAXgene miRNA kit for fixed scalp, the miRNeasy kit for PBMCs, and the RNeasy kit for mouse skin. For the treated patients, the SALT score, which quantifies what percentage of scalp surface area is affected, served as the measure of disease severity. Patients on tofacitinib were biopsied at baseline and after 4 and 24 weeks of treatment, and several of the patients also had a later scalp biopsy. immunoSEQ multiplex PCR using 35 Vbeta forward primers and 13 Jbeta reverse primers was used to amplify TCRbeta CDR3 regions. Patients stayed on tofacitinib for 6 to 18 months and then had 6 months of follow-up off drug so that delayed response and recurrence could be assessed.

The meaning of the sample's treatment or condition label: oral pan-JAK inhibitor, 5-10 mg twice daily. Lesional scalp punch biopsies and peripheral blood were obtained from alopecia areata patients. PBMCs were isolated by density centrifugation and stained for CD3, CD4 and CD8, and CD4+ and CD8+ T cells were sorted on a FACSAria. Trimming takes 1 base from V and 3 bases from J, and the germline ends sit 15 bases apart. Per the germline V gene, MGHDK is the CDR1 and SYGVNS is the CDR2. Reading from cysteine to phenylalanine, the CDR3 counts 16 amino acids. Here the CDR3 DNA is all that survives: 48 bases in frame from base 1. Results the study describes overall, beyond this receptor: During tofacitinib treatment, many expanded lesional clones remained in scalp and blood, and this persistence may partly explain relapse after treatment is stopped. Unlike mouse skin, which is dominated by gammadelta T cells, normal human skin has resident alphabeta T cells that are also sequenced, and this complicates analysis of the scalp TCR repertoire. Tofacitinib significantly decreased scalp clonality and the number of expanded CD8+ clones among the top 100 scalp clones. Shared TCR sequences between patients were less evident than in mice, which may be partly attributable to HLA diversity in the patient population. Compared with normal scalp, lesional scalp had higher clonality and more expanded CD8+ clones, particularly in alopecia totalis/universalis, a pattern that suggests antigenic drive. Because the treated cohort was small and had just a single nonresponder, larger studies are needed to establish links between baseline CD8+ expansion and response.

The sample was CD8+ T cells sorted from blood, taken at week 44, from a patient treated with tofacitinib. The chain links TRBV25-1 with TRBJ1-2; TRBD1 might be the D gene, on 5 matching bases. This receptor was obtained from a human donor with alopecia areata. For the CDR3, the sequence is CASSEWGSGRHYGYTF. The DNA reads TGTGCCAGCAGTGAATGGGGGAGCGGGCGGCACTATGGCTACACCTTC.